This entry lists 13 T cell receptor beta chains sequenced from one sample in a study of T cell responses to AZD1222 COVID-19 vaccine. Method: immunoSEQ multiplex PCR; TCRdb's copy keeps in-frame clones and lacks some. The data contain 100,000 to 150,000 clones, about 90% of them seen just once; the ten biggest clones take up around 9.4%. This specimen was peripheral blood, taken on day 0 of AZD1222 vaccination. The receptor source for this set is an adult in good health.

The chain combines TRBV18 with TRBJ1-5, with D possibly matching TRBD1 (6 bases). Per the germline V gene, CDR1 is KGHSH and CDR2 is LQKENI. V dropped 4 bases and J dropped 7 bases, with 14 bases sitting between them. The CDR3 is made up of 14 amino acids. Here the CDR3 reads CASSQQGYEQPQHF. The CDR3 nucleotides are TGTGCCAGCTCACAACAGGGCTATGAGCAGCCCCAGCATTTT. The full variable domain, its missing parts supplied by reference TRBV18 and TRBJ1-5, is NAGVMQNPRHLVRRRGQEARLRCSPMKGHSHVYWYRQLPEEGLKFMVYLQKENIIDESGMPKERFSAEFPKEGPSILRIQQVVRGDSAAYFCASSQQGYEQPQHFGDGTRLSIL.

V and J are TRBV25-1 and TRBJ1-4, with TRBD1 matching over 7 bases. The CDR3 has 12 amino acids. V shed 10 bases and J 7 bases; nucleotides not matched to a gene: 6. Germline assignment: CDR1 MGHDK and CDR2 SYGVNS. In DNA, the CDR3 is TGTGCCACCGGTCCAGGGGGTGAAAAACTGTTTTTT. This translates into CATGPGGEKLFF. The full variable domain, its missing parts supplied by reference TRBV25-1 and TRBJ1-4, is EADIYQTPRYLVIGTGKKITLECSQTMGHDKMYWYQQDPGMELHLIHYSYGVNSTEKGDLSSESTVSRIRTEHFPLTLESARPSHTSQYLCATGPGGEKLFFGSGTQLSVL.

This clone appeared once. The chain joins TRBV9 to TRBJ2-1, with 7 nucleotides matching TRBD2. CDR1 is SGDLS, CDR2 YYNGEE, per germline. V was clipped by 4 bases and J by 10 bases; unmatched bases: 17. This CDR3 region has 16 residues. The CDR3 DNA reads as TGTGCCAGCAGCCAACAACTAGCGCCCTCGCCCCGAGAGCAGTTCTTC. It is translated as CASSQQLAPSPREQFF. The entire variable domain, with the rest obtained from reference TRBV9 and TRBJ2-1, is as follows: DSGVTQTPKHLITATGQRVTLRCSPRSGDLSVYWYQQSLDQGLQFLIQYYNGEERAKGNILERFSAQQFPDLHSELNLSSLELGDSALYFCASSQQLAPSPREQFFGPGTRLTVL.

This CDR3 reads CSVSQSSYNEQFF. The CDR3 coding sequence is TGCAGCGTTTCGCAGAGCTCCTACAATGAGCAGTTCTTC. The rearrangement links TRBV29-1 to TRBJ2-1; D is undetermined. The V gene's germline CDR1 is SQVTM and CDR2 ANQGSEA. Trimming left V 5 bases short and J 0 bases short, with 8 bases between. The CDR3 contains 13 residues.

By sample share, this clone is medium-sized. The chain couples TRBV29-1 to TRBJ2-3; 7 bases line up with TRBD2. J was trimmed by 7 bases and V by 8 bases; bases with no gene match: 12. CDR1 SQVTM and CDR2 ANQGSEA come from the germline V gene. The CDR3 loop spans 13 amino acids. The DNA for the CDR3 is TGCAGCACATGGGGGGAGGGTGTCCATACGCAGTATTTT. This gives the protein CSTWGEGVHTQYF.

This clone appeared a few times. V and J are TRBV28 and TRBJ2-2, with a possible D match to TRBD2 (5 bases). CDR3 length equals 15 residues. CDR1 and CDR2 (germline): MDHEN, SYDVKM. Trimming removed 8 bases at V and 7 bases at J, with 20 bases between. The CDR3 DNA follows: TGTGCCAGCGGATCTCCTTACAGCCGGGGCGGGGAGCTGTTTTTT. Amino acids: CASGSPYSRGGELFF. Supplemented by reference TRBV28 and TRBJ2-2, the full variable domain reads DVKVTQSSRYLVKRTGEKVFLECVQDMDHENMFWYRQDPGLGLRLIYFSYDVKMKEKGDIPEGYSVSREKKERFSLILESASTNQTSMYLCASGSPYSRGGELFFGEGSRLTVL.

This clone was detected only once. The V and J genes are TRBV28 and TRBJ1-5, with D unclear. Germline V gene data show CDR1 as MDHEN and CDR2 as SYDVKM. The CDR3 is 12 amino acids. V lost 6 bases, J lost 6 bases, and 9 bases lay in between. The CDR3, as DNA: TGTGCCAGCAGGACGACACTTCAGCCCCAGCATTTT. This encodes CASRTTLQPQHF. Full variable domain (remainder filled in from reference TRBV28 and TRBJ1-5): DVKVTQSSRYLVKRTGEKVFLECVQDMDHENMFWYRQDPGLGLRLIYFSYDVKMKEKGDIPEGYSVSREKKERFSLILESASTNQTSMYLCASRTTLQPQHFGDGTRLSIL.

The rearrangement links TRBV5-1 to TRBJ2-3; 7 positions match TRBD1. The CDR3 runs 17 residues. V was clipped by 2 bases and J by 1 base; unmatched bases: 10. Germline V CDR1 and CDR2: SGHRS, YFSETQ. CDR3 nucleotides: TGCGCCAGCAGCTTCCTTACAGGGGTAACGGGCACAGATACGCAGTATTTT. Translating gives CASSFLTGVTGTDTQYF.

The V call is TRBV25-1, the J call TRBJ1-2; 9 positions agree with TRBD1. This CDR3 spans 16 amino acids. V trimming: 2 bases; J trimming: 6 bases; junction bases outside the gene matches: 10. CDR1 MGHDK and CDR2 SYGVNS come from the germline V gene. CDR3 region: CASSERDRVVVDGYTF. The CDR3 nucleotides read TGTGCCAGCAGTGAACGGGACAGGGTTGTGGTAGATGGCTACACCTTC.

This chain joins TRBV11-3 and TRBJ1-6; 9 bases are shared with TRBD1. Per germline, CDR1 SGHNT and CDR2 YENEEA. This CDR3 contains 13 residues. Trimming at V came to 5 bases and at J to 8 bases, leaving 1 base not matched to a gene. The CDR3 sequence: CASSRQGDSPLHF. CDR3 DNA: TGTGCCAGCAGCCGACAGGGGGATTCACCCCTCCACTTT.

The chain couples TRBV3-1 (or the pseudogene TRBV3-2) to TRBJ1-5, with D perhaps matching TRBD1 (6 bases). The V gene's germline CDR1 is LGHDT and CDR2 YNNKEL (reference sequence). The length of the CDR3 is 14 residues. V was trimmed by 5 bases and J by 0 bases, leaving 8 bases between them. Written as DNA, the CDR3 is TGTGCCAGCAGCAAGACAGGTAGCAATCAGCCCCAGCATTTT. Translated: CASSKTGSNQPQHF.

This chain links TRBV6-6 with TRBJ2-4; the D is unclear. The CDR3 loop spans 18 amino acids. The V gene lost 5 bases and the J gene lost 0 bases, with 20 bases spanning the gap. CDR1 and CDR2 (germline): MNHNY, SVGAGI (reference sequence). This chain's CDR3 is CASSHHRAGRLAKNIQYF. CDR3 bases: TGTGCCAGCAGTCACCATCGAGCTGGGCGATTAGCCAAAAACATTCAGTACTTC.

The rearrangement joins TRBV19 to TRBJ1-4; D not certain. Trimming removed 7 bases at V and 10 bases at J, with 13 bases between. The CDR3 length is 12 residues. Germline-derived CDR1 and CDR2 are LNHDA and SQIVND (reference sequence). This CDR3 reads CASTPTLGKLFF. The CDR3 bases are TGTGCCAGTACCCCTACCTTAGGAAAACTGTTTTTT.